What follows is one T cell receptor (beta chain) and its context. Its antigen is still unknown. Base qualities are not at hand, and no much larger clone is one base apart. The cohort consisted of 600 or so healthy bone marrow donors. At the time of sampling, every cohort member was nominally healthy, though immune exposures that went unrecorded were likely present. The donor tested CMV seropositive and was one of the 289 seropositive cohort members. A peripheral blood sample was collected from each donor, and TCR beta sequencing was performed on peripheral blood mononuclear cells. The Qiagen DNeasy Blood Extraction Kit was used to extract genomic DNA from the blood cell samples. From its cysteine to its phenylalanine, the CDR3 spans 15 amino acids. The read is trimmed to its CDR3 DNA, 45 bases read in frame from base 1. The germline V gene encodes CDR1 MNHEY and CDR2 SVGAGI. The V end loses 7 bases and the J end loses 6 bases, and a stretch of 18 bases separates them.

The data originate from a study of cytomegalovirus exposure and HLA in healthy donors (dated by TCRdb to 2017 to 2019). About the investigation overall: According to an earlier analysis of a few hundred of the donors, 150 million to 200 million T cells yielded some 120 million unique TCR beta sequences and roughly 280 Gb of sequence data. Donor age, sex, ethnicity and CMV serostatus were collected together with the repertoire data. Several DR-DQ haplotypes were treated as single units for association and clustering because of strong linkage in the cohort. An early release covering 550 to 700 HLA-typed donors comprised about 300 gigabases of sequencing data and roughly 86 million unique TCR sequences. The aim of the study was to test whether cataloging public T cell receptors could identify signatures of past pathogen exposure. HLA typing included class I and class II loci at four-digit resolution. An earlier analysis of nearly 600 of the donors applied high-throughput TCR beta sequencing to assess whether each TCR beta V gene segment acted as functional or pseudogenic. The number of donors typed differed by locus, with roughly 620-630 for A, B, C, DRB1 and DQB1, 522 for DQA1, some 570 for DPA1, and some 470 for DPB1. Among roughly 370 genotyped donors of the cohort, an average of around 240,000 unique TCR beta nucleotide sequences were sequenced per donor, roughly 20% of them non-productive. To predict cytomegalovirus infection status, the study brought together high-throughput TCR immunosequencing, statistical association of individual TCRs with disease status, and machine learning. To study patterns of TCR occurrence, a later analysis re-analyzed previously published TCR beta repertoires from 666 donors and added high-resolution HLA genotyping. Every discovery cohort repertoire had been produced on one sequencing platform. Of the roughly 400 genotyped donors, around 81% fell in the genetic ancestry cluster associated with self-reported Caucasian donors. In the later analysis, no new phenotypic data were used to find candidate immune exposures; instead, reliance was placed on TCR beta sequences and their occurrence across donors. The T cell repertoires of some 700 subjects were profiled by immunosequencing and related to cytomegalovirus serostatus. A separate validation cohort of roughly 130 different subjects was used in addition to the roughly 700-subject first cohort. In a later genetic analysis, genome-wide SNP genotypes for about 55% of the roughly 700 donors were used, and that subset was treated as a discovery cohort.

Beyond this particular receptor, the publication reports: Sequencing depth was assumed to be roughly uniform across donors in the presence/absence analyses, though that assumption may not hold. Some IMGT-functional V segments, including TRBV6-2 and TRBV6-3, could not be told apart with the 87-base-pair reads, so those segments were excluded. The sequencing pipeline was judged likely to have produced a cluster of highly shared sequence variants as a technical artifact. Strong co-occurrence of HLA alleles, especially DR and DQ, made assigning TCR associations to individual alleles difficult. A later analysis found that TCR association rates varied across HLA loci, with DRB1 alleles showing the most associated TCRs and HLA-C alleles the fewest. The classifier was reported to diagnose cytomegalovirus status with high specificity and sensitivity in both the original and validation cohorts. A later genetic analysis reported fewer N-insertions in productive TCRs among donors in an Asian-associated ancestry cluster than the roughly 650-donor mean. According to the authors, the approach could potentially be generalized to other disease states and immunological phenotypes. The study gave a list of over 150 TCR beta chains associated with cytomegalovirus. A later analysis found that HLA-associated TCR beta chains were more clonally expanded and had lower generation probabilities than equally common non-associated chains. An earlier analysis of approximately 500 of the donors showed that most TCR beta V segments appeared in productive rearrangements either about 87% or about 30% of the time, which broadly matched IMGT annotations. Because HLA typing was unavailable for some donors at each locus, only the typed subset was used in association tests. A further reported finding was that TCR beta sequences accurately predicted the HLA-A and HLA-B alleles for most subjects in the first cohort. CMV serostatus was the only immune exposure information available for the cohort. A later genetic analysis associated a missense DCLRE1C variant with V-gene and J-gene trimming of TCR beta chains, and an independent cohort replicated the association. While some public TCRs were present in many individuals, most TCR sequences turned up only very rarely across donors. In this cohort, only TCR beta chains were sequenced, and detectable features were limited by the absence of alpha or paired-chain data. In a later analysis, 16,951 TCR beta sequences were associated with specific HLA alleles at a false discovery rate of 0.05. Several of the top co-occurrence clusters appeared to be linked to parvovirus B19, influenza, CMV and Epstein-Barr virus, according to a later analysis. In vitro tests confirmed that a few of the cytomegalovirus-associated TCR beta chains recognize cytomegalovirus antigens. According to a later analysis, most CMV-associated TCR beta chains appeared to be HLA-restricted, and the HLA associations seemed to be driven largely by CMV exposure. Over 15 rarely observed V segments, including chromosome 9 orphons, were excluded from the earlier analysis of some 590 of the donors because counts were too low. Correlated functional status among segregating V segments might reflect linkage disequilibrium, but an unknown experimental factor could not be ruled out.

Receptors were amplified or captured by the immunoSEQ multiplex PCR assay. A mixture of 60 forward primers for TCR Vbeta segments and 13 reverse primers for TCR Jbeta segments was used in the multiplex PCR. The CDR3 region of rearranged TCR beta genes was amplified from genomic DNA by a multiplex PCR assay. Amplified TCR beta libraries were sequenced as 87-base-pair reads on the Illumina HiSeq System. The original methods were these. A later analysis tallied around 82 million unique TCR beta chains across the 700 or so repertoires, and roughly 11 million of those chains were shared by two or more donors. To remove PCR and sequencing errors, raw reads were error-corrected and collapsed into unique sequences using a nearest-neighbor algorithm that merged closely related sequences. To assign V, D and J gene segments, CDR3 sequences were aligned to IMGT reference sequences. For a sequence to be retained, at least a six-nucleotide match to both a V gene segment and a J gene segment was required. Rearrangements were classified as productive when the CDR3 lacked stop codons and remained in frame with V and J, and all other rearrangements were classified as non-productive. Following IMGT convention, CDR3 was defined as the stretch from the second conserved V-encoded cysteine to the conserved J-encoded phenylalanine. Sequences without an unambiguous match to a single V gene segment were excluded from the earlier analysis of 450 to 650 of the donors. In an earlier analysis of some 590 of the donors, a V segment was called functional when productive rearrangements were above 56.7%, and segregating when the standard deviation between donors exceeded 5%. A statistical classification framework was built to diagnose cytomegalovirus status from the catalog of TCR beta chain sequences. A later analysis assigned V and J genes by comparing TCR nucleotide sequences with IMGT/GENE-DB human TR gene sequences. In a later analysis, CDR3 sequences and most-parsimonious VDJ recombination scenarios were assigned using the TCRdist pipeline. A later analysis defined each TCR beta chain by its CDR3 amino acid sequence plus V-gene family, and excluded reads lacking a unique V-gene family. In a later analysis, 500 to 650 highly shared, low-generation-probability nucleotide sequences were removed to address suspected cross-contamination and a sequencing artifact. In a later analysis, a clonal expansion index for each public chain was calculated from normalized within-repertoire ranks of inferred template counts. In a later analysis, generation probabilities were computed using a VDJ recombination model fitted to out-of-frame rearrangements, and the results were checked against IGoR. In a later analysis, TCR-TCR, TCR-HLA and TCR-CMV co-occurrence was scored with hypergeometric tests, and a repertoire-size bias correction was applied to TCR pairs. In a later analysis, false discovery rates were estimated by permuting HLA or CMV assignments 20 times. In a later analysis, co-occurring TCRs were grouped using DBSCAN, and TCRdist sequence similarity was added for clustering within HLA-allele-positive subsets. Repertoires with fewer than 30,000 or more than 120,000 public chains were left out of co-occurrence clustering, as were four to six repertoires with anomalous nucleotide sharing. TCRdb stores this immuneACCESS table with in-frame sequences only. Part of the clones is absent; in the studies checked, under half of the shortfall reflects unresolved V genes, and no reason is known for the rest. V and J calls and clone size follow that table, whereas D and trimming were derived from the DNA. The sample records some 150,000 clones, 79% of which are singletons. Together, the top ten hold less than 8% of the sample.

This clonotype was sampled from a middle-aged woman in good health and CMV-seropositive. The chain is made from TRBV6-5 and TRBJ2-2; TRBD1 might be the D gene, on 6 matching bases. Sequencing input: PBMCs. The sequenced DNA is TGTGCCAGCAACAGGGCGCATTCAGGCGCCGGGGAGCTGTTTTTT. Its product reads: CASNRAHSGAGELFF.